This TCR beta chain was recorded in a study of OX40 agonist ivuxolimab in advanced cancers. Regarding the study as a whole: Patients who responded partially at 0.1-3.0 mg/kg showed clonal expansion ranking among the lowest. Researchers report that CD8+ T cells had, on average, more expanded clones than CD4+.

The CDR3 has 14 amino acids. V dropped 7 bases and J dropped 4; count of bases not matched to a gene: 5. Germline values: CDR1 LNHDA, CDR2 SQIVND (reference sequence). On this clone itself: As yet, its antigen is unknown.

Using immunoSEQ multiplex PCR, the repertoire was profiled, and TCRdb retains in-frame clones only, with some absent. Here the sample spans 80,000 to 100,000 clones, roughly 84% being singletons. The chain employs TRBV19 and TRBJ2-2; TRBD1 matches 8 bases. This sequence originates from an adult with an advanced solid tumor such as melanoma, head and neck, liver or kidney cancer. This specimen was CD4+ or CD8+ T cells sorted from blood, taken in a trial of the OX40 agonist ivuxolimab. For the CDR3, the DNA is TGTGCCAGTACCCCCGGACAGGGCACCGGGGAGCTGTTTTTT. Residues: CASTPGQGTGELFF.